This TCR beta chain was obtained from a study of CD8+ T cells in alopecia areata. Study-level findings and limits: Sequencing of scalp tissue also captures the resident alphabeta T cells of normal skin.

A remark on this clone: Its antigen remains unidentified.

TCR sequencing used cDNA made by reverse transcription of extracted RNA. Libraries were prepared by immunoSEQ multiplex PCR; TCRdb keeps only in-frame clonotypes and omits some of them. The sample contains about 190,000 clones, less than 65% of which appear only once. The treatment is: oral pan-JAK inhibitor, 5-10 mg twice daily. Cell sorting on a FACSAria was used to separate CD4+ and CD8+ T cells from the PBMCs. Per germline, CDR1 SQVTM and CDR2 ANQGSEA. The V end lost 4 bases, the J end lost 10 bases, and 13 bases lay between the germline ends. The CDR3 is 11 residues long. This TCR was sampled from a human donor with alopecia areata. This sample comprised CD4+ T cells sorted from blood, obtained at week 4, from a patient treated with tofacitinib. The chain employs TRBV29-1 and TRBJ1-1; the D gene is possibly TRBD1 (6 bases). The CDR3 spells CSVVEGGAAFF. In DNA, the CDR3 is TGCAGCGTTGTCGAAGGGGGAGCAGCTTTCTTT.